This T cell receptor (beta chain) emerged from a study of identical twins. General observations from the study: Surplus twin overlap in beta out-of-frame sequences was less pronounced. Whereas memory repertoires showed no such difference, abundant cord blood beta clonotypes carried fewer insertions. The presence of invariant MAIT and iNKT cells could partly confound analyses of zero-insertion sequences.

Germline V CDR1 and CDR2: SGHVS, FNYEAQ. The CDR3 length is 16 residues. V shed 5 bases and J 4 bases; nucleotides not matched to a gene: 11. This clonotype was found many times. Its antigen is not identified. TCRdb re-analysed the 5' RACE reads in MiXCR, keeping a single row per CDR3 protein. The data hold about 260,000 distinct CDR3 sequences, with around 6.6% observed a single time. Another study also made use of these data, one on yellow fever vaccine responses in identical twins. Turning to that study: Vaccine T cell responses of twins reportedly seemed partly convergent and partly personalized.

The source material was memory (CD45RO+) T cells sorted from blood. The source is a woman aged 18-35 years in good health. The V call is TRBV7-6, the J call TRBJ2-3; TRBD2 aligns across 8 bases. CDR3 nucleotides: TGTGCCAGCAGCAACTACCTACGGGGGGGCCCAGATACGCAGTATTTT. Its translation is CASSNYLRGGPDTQYF.